A selection of T cell receptor beta chains follows, all from one sample in a study of regulatory T cells in long-lasting Graves disease. TCRdb reprocessed the multiplex PCR reads via MiXCR and lists one record per CDR3 protein. The sample holds about 420,000 distinct CDR3 sequences, roughly 15% seen once. Another study also made use of these data, one on T cells in Graves' hyperthyroidism and ophthalmopathy.

Sequenced material: peripheral blood mononuclear cells (PBMCs), taken at new diagnosis, from a patient treated with antithyroid drugs. The receptors derive from a woman between 18 and 30 years old with Graves disease. Each CDR3 is given with its conserved first and last residue. A D gene is named only where the DNA matches it firmly. Size is omitted from some rows. Given values are once, few, many or a class for expanded clones.

J gene	clone size	CDR3 length	V gene	D gene	CDR3 DNA	CDR3 protein
TRBJ1-6	many	13	TRBV27	NA	TGTGCCAGCAGCCGGGCCATGGGTTCACCCCTCCACTTT	CASSRAMGSPLHF
TRBJ2-1	once	18	TRBV7-8	TRBD2	TGTGCCAGCAGCCCTAGGACTAGCGGGAGGGGCTCCTACAATGAGCAGTTCTTC	CASSPRTSGRGSYNEQFF
TRBJ2-7	many	15	TRBV28	NA	TGTGCCAGCAGTTTTTTCGGGGGCGGGGAATACGAGCAGTACTTC	CASSFFGGGEYEQYF
TRBJ2-1	few	16	TRBV28	TRBD2	TGTGCCAGCAGTTTACTACTAGCGGGAATCTACAATGAGCAGTTCTTC	CASSLLLAGIYNEQFF
TRBJ1-5	NA	14	TRBV2	NA	TGTGCCAGCAGCGCTCGTAATAGCAATCAGCCCCAGCATTTT	CASSARNSNQPQHF
TRBJ1-3	NA	15	TRBV19	NA	TGTGCCAGTAGTATGGTTCCGGGAGGAGGAAACACCATATATTTT	CASSMVPGGGNTIYF
TRBJ1-1	many	18	TRBV5-6	NA	TGTGCCAGCAGTTTGGGGGGGTTTGGCCGAATAATGAACACTGAAGCTTTCTTT	CASSLGGFGRIMNTEAFF
TRBJ1-4	few	14	TRBV6-1	NA	TGTGCCAGCAATACCCCCAGGGGAGATGAAAAACTGTTTTTT	CASNTPRGDEKLFF
TRBJ2-1	NA	14	TRBV3-1	TRBD2	TGTGCCAGCAGCAGGGGACTAGCGGAGAATGAGCAGTTCTTC	CASSRGLAENEQFF
TRBJ2-1	few	18	TRBV6-4	TRBD2	TGTGCCAGCAGTGAGGGGGCCAGCGGGAGGTTCTCCTACAATGAGCAGTTCTTC	CASSEGASGRFSYNEQFF
TRBJ2-1	many	15	TRBV11-2	TRBD2	TGTGCCAGCAGCTTAACCGGGACTATATACAATGAGCAGTTCTTC	CASSLTGTIYNEQFF
TRBJ2-7	NA	13	TRBV28	NA	TGTGCCAGCAGTTTTTACAGAAAATACGAGCAGTACTTC	CASSFYRKYEQYF
TRBJ2-7	NA	16	TRBV9	NA	TGTGCCAGCAGCGTAGAATTACTAGCAGGAACTCACGAGCAGTACTTC	CASSVELLAGTHEQYF
TRBJ2-7	many	15	TRBV2	NA	TGTGCCAGCAGGATGGGTTGGGGGCCGACCTACGAGCAGTACTTC	CASRMGWGPTYEQYF
TRBJ2-1	many	14	TRBV28	TRBD2	TGTGCCAGCAGTGCGGGAGGGTGGTACAATGAGCAGTTCTTC	CASSAGGWYNEQFF
TRBJ2-1	many	14	TRBV18	NA	TGTGCCAGCTCATCGGGGGCCTCCTACAATGAGCAGTTCTTC	CASSSGASYNEQFF
TRBJ2-5	many	15	TRBV28	NA	TGTGCCAGCAGTTTATGGTCCGGGGGTCAAGAGACCCAGTACTTC	CASSLWSGGQETQYF
TRBJ2-7	many	12	TRBV6-1	NA	TGTGCCAGCAAGGACGAGGCCTACGAGCAGTACTTC	CASKDEAYEQYF
TRBJ2-3	NA	15	TRBV19	NA	TGTGCCAGTAGAGGATTAGCGACTAGCACAGATACGCAGTATTTT	CASRGLATSTDTQYF
TRBJ2-6	NA	15	TRBV6-2/TRBV6-3	NA	TGTGCCAGCAGTAGAAGGGTAGGCGGGGCCAACGTCCTGACTTTC	CASSRRVGGANVLTF
TRBJ2-7	many	12	TRBV11-2	NA	TGTGCCAGCAGAACCCCTGGGGACGAGCAGTACTTC	CASRTPGDEQYF
TRBJ2-7	few	11	TRBV10-3	TRBD1	TGTGCCAGCTGGGCAGGGGGCGAGCAGTACTTC	CASWAGGEQYF
TRBJ2-3	many	14	TRBV7-3	NA	TGTGCCAGCAGCCAGACAGGAAGCACAGATACGCAGTATTTT	CASSQTGSTDTQYF
TRBJ2-7	many	15	TRBV14	NA	TGTGCCAGCAGCCAAGATTGGGGCAGGACCTACGAGCAGTACTTC	CASSQDWGRTYEQYF
TRBJ2-4	few	18	TRBV7-6	TRBD2	TGTGCCAGCAGCCCTGAGACTAGCGGGAGCTGGAGGGAAAACATTCAGTACTTC	CASSPETSGSWRENIQYF
TRBJ2-5	many	16	TRBV6-1	NA	TGTGCCAGCAGTGAAGTGGGCAGTGTAAGGGGTGAGACCCAGTACTTC	CASSEVGSVRGETQYF
TRBJ2-3	NA	17	TRBV4-3	TRBD2	TGCGCCAGCAGCCAATGGGGGACTAGCGGCCCCACAGATACGCAGTATTTT	CASSQWGTSGPTDTQYF
TRBJ2-1	few	15	TRBV20-1	NA	TGCAGTGCTGGTTCTAGCGCTAGCCCCTACAATGAGCAGTTCTTC	CSAGSSASPYNEQFF
TRBJ2-3	many	16	TRBV28	TRBD2	TGTGCCAGCAGTCCTCCGACTAGCGGGACCACAGATACGCAGTATTTT	CASSPPTSGTTDTQYF
TRBJ1-5	few	16	TRBV7-9	TRBD1	TGTGCCAGCAGCTACGGACAGGGGGGCTTCGTAGAGCCCCAGCATTTT	CASSYGQGGFVEPQHF
TRBJ1-3	NA	15	TRBV4-3	NA	TGCGCCAGCAGCCAAGGTGTAGGGGGAGGAAACACCATATATTTT	CASSQGVGGGNTIYF
TRBJ1-1	NA	15	TRBV5-4	NA	TGTGCCAGCAGCTTGGCCTCCGAACAGAACACTGAAGCTTTCTTT	CASSLASEQNTEAFF
TRBJ2-7	NA	14	TRBV5-1	NA	TGCGCCAGCAGCTTAATCGGACAGATTTACGAGCAGTACTTC	CASSLIGQIYEQYF
TRBJ1-2	many	15	TRBV7-9	TRBD1	TGTGCCAGCAGCCTTGGACAGGGGAGGATGGATGGCTACACCTTC	CASSLGQGRMDGYTF
TRBJ2-1	many	18	TRBV7-8	TRBD2	TGTGCCAGCAGCTTAGGTTCGCTTAGGACTAGCACCCACAATGAGCAGTTCTTC	CASSLGSLRTSTHNEQFF
TRBJ2-3	NA	15	TRBV9	NA	TGTGCCAGCAGCGTAGCGCCGGCAAACCCTCATACGCAGTATTTT	CASSVAPANPHTQYF
TRBJ1-1	few	15	TRBV5-1	NA	TGCGCCAGCAGCTTGGCGCGGGGTGAGGGCACTGAAGCTTTCTTT	CASSLARGEGTEAFF
TRBJ2-7	NA	14	TRBV7-9	NA	TGTGCCAGCAGCTCCGCCCCGGCCCCCTACGAGCAGTACTTC	CASSSAPAPYEQYF
TRBJ2-5	many	17	TRBV28	NA	TGTGCCAGCAGTCCGATTGGTAGGCGGGCCCTCCAAGAGACCCAGTACTTC	CASSPIGRRALQETQYF
TRBJ2-5	NA	14	TRBV4-2	NA	TGTGCCAGCAGCCAAGAGGCGTCTCCAGAGACCCAGTACTTC	CASSQEASPETQYF
TRBJ2-1	NA	13	TRBV5-1	NA	TGCGCCAGCAGCTTGGTTGTCTCCAATGAGCAGTTCTTC	CASSLVVSNEQFF
TRBJ2-5	NA	15	TRBV20-1	TRBD2	TGCAGTCACGGGAGGGCCATGGTCTTCCAAGAGACCCAGTACTTC	CSHGRAMVFQETQYF
TRBJ1-1	few	15	TRBV6-5	NA	TGTGCCAGCAGTTACAGTGGGACCCGGGGGTCTGAAGCTTTCTTT	CASSYSGTRGSEAFF
TRBJ2-1	few	15	TRBV6-1	TRBD1	TGTGCCAGCAGCGCCGGACAGGGCCACTACAATGAGCAGTTCTTC	CASSAGQGHYNEQFF
TRBJ2-7	NA	16	TRBV13	TRBD2	TGTGCCAGCAGCTTAGGGGGACTAGCCTTTGGGTATGAGCAGTACTTC	CASSLGGLAFGYEQYF
TRBJ2-7	few	15	TRBV9	NA	TGTGCCAGCAGTACCCATCCAGGGGATCTCTACGAGCAGTACTTC	CASSTHPGDLYEQYF
TRBJ2-2	few	13	TRBV3-1	NA	TGTGCCAGCAGCCATAGAAACACCGGGGAGCTGTTTTTT	CASSHRNTGELFF
TRBJ2-5	few	13	TRBV15	NA	TGTGCCACCAGCAGAGATTCACAAGAGACCCAGTACTTC	CATSRDSQETQYF
TRBJ2-1	many	17	TRBV7-8	TRBD2	TGTGCCAGCAGCTTAGGGGGACTAGCGGGAGTTCATGGTGAGCAGTTCTTC	CASSLGGLAGVHGEQFF
TRBJ2-1	many	17	TRBV3-1	TRBD2	TGTGCCAGCAGCCAAGATCGGAGAGCGGGAGTTCGCAATGAGCAGTTCTTC	CASSQDRRAGVRNEQFF
TRBJ2-7	NA	12	TRBV19	NA	TGTGCCAGTAGTTCCCATGGGGTTGAGCAGTACTTC	CASSSHGVEQYF
TRBJ2-1	NA	14	TRBV7-9	NA	TGTGCCAGCAGCCCAGACGCACTGGTCAATGAGCAGTTCTTC	CASSPDALVNEQFF
TRBJ1-1	many	13	TRBV11-2	NA	TGTGCCAGCAGCTTATACATTAACACTGAAGCTTTCTTT	CASSLYINTEAFF